The 4 T cell receptor beta chains below were found in one sample sequenced in a study of blood T cells in healthy people across ages. Sample-barcoded 5' priming and a J-beta primer mix drove a second PCR of roughly 6 to 12 cycles. TCRdb used MiXCR to reprocess the 5' RACE reads, holding one entry per CDR3 protein. The table records 700,000 to 850,000 distinct CDR3 sequences, approximately 35% of them present only once. The sequencing sample was made of blood. These receptors all stem from a man between 18 and 29 years old in good health.

This clonotype was detected only a few times. The J gene is TRBJ2-7, the V gene TRBV20-1; D uncertain. The V gene lost 3 bases and the J gene lost 0 bases, with 18 bases spanning the gap. Germline values: CDR1 DFQATT, CDR2 SNEGSKA (reference sequence). The CDR3 contains 16 residues. Here the CDR3 DNA reads TGCAGTGCTAGTTTCCCCGGGTCATCCGACTCCTACGAGCAGTACTTC. This translates into CSASFPGSSDSYEQYF.

This clonotype was counted a few times. The chain links TRBV20-1 to TRBJ2-2, with 10 bases fitting TRBD1. The germline CDR1 and CDR2 sequences are DFQATT and SNEGSKA (reference sequence). The V and J ends lost 5 bases and 4 bases, in that order; junction bases with no gene match: 7. This CDR3 contains 15 residues. CDR3 nucleotides: TGCAGTGCTCTTCGGGGACAGGGGATCACCGGGGAGCTGTTTTTT. Its protein product is CSALRGQGITGELFF.

DNA for the CDR3: TGTGCCTGGAGTTATTTCGGACAGGCGGGCGAAAAACTGTTTTTT. This gives the protein CAWSYFGQAGEKLFF. J is TRBJ1-4 and V is TRBV30; 7 nucleotides match TRBD1. V gave up 2 bases and J gave up 8 bases; unmatched junction bases: 11. The CDR3 spans 15 residues. The germline gives CDR1 GTSNPN, CDR2 SVGIG (reference sequence).

V gene TRBV7-2 combines with J gene TRBJ2-2; D unresolved. The length of the CDR3 is 15 residues. The V gene's germline CDR1 is SGHTA and CDR2 FQGNSA. The V and J ends lost 1 base and 6 bases respectively, with 12 bases between them. The DNA of the CDR3 is TGTGCCAGCAGCTTAGGTGGCTCAGAGCCCGGGGAGCTGTTTTTT. It specifies CASSLGGSEPGELFF.